The T cell receptor (beta chain) described here comes from a study of blood T cell repertoires in COVID-19 (dated by TCRdb to 2020 to 2021). With respect to the entire study: The collaborator samples originated in the United States, Italy and Spain and spanned the acute and convalescent phases of COVID-19. The prospective study material was composed of cDNA or gDNA derived from T cells, B-cell-depleted T cells, or PBMCs. Subjects who had been exposed to COVID-19, were actively infected with it, or had recovered from it provided the deeply sampled blood TCRbeta repertoires that made up the dataset. A freely available public database, intended as a resource for researchers studying the immune response to SARS-CoV-2, is where the repertoires were released. Samples came from the ongoing ImmuneRACE study (first 160 participants) plus 1,254 subjects from 6 global collaborators. Sample metadata almost always included a de-identified subject ID, COVID-19 status, age in years and sex. Where available, HLA class I and class II types were taken from metadata supplied by the sample provider and were not determined by assay-based typing.

Broad study findings and their caveats: Clinical and demographic metadata were provided uncurated, with the amount varying by source and participant.

Details on this clone: It has no known antigen specificity. No base qualities exist here, and no much larger clone lies one base off it.

Trimming leaves V shorter by 6 bases and J shorter by 4 bases, with the junction holding 5 bases beyond the gene matches. CDR1 and CDR2 (MGHDK, SYGVNS) derive from the germline V gene. The CDR3 holds 14 amino acids from the cysteine to the phenylalanine. The read is trimmed to its CDR3 DNA, 42 bases read in frame from base 1. TCRbeta CDR3 regions were amplified from genomic DNA using the immunoSEQ Assay, a bias-controlled multiplex PCR. Regarding the original processing steps: Nucleated cell counts per sample were estimated from amplification of reference gene primers within the assay. To quantify the absolute abundance of each unique TCRbeta CDR3 rearrangement, sequence reads were collapsed and filtered. For each sample, productive Simpson clonality was calculated as the square root of Simpson's diversity index across productive rearrangements. TCRdb holds this immuneACCESS table with in-frame rearrangements only. Some clones are missing; in checked studies, unresolved V genes explain under half, and the rest has no known cause. V and J calls and clone size are those listed in that table; D and trimming were worked out from the DNA. Counted in this sample were about 130,000 clones; roughly 80% of them appeared once. More than 5% of the sample belongs to the ten largest clones.

Collaborating institutions collected whole blood in K2EDTA tubes following their own protocols. For TCRbeta analysis, collaborators shipped samples as frozen whole blood, isolated PBMCs, or DNA extracted from either of those sample types. The sample was peripheral blood. This sequence uses TRBV25-1 and TRBJ1-4, with TRBD1 identical over 7 junction bases. This TCR was recovered from a man in his sixties with acute or convalescent COVID-19. The CDR3 protein sequence reads: CASRRQGHNEKLFF. Read as DNA, the sequence is TGTGCCAGCAGGAGACAGGGCCATAATGAAAAACTGTTTTTT. The full variable domain, with segments outside the CDR3 supplied by the reference TRBV25-1 and TRBJ1-4 proteins, appears as EADIYQTPRYLVIGTGKKITLECSQTMGHDKMYWYQQDPGMELHLIHYSYGVNSTEKGDLSSESTVSRIRTEHFPLTLESARPSHTSQYLCASRRQGHNEKLFFGSGTQLSVL.